This is a list of T cell receptor beta chains from one sample in a study of cytomegalovirus exposure and HLA in healthy donors. Method: immunoSEQ multiplex PCR; TCRdb's copy keeps in-frame clones and lacks some. Its table lists approximately 150,000 clones. The sequenced material came from PBMCs. These receptors came from a male donor in good health and CMV-seronegative. Each CDR3 is given with its conserved first and last residue. D genes are given only for firm matches.

v_gene	d_gene	j_gene	CDR3nt	CDR3aa
TRBV18	-	TRBJ2-1	TGTGCCAGCTCACCCACCCCCCAAGCTGAGCAGTTCTTC	CASSPTPQAEQFF
TRBV19	-	TRBJ2-3	TGTGCCAGTAGTATGGCGGTCACAGATACGCAGTATTTT	CASSMAVTDTQYF
TRBV19	-	TRBJ1-1	TGTGCCAGTAGTATGAGCAGAGGCGACACTGAAGCTTTCTTT	CASSMSRGDTEAFF
TRBV5-1	TRBD2	TRBJ2-7	TGCGCCAGCAGCTTGGCACTAGCGGGGGGACGCTACGAGCAGTACTTC	CASSLALAGGRYEQYF
TRBV27	-	TRBJ2-1	TGTGCCAGCAGTTTATCGCCCGGGACCTACAATGAGCAGTTCTTC	CASSLSPGTYNEQFF
TRBV4-1	-	TRBJ2-2	TGCGCCAGCAGCCAGGCCGAGGGCGGGAACTTTTGGAGGGACACCGGGGAGCTGTTTTTT	CASSQAEGGNFWRDTGELFF
TRBV25-1	-	TRBJ2-7	TGTGCCAGCAGTGTACTTAACGAGCAGTACTTC	CASSVLNEQYF
TRBV27	-	TRBJ1-5	TGTGCCAGCAGTTTATCCTTCCCCGAGGGAGGAAGCAATCAGCCCCAGCATTTT	CASSLSFPEGGSNQPQHF
TRBV15	-	TRBJ2-7	TGTGCCACCGCCCGGGGCGGGGCGCCTAGTCTAGTCCGGGGCGAGCAGTACTTC	CATARGGAPSLVRGEQYF
TRBV7-6	TRBD1	TRBJ1-1	TGTGCCAGCAGCTTAGGGACAGGGGGGGTTCGGGACACTGAAGCTTTCTTT	CASSLGTGGVRDTEAFF
TRBV2	TRBD1	TRBJ2-7	TGTGCCAGCAGGCCCGGGACAGTGAGCTCCTACGAGCAGTACTTC	CASRPGTVSSYEQYF
TRBV5-1	-	TRBJ1-4	TGCGCCAGCAGCTTGTCTCAGGGGGAAAAACTGTTTTTT	CASSLSQGEKLFF
TRBV7-9	-	TRBJ2-2	TGTGCCAGCAGCTTAGGGCAGGGCAGGAACACCGGGGAGCTGTTTTTT	CASSLGQGRNTGELFF
TRBV6-1	-	TRBJ2-7	TGTGCCAGCAGTGAATCCCCTACCCCCCTCGGGCAGTACTTC	CASSESPTPLGQYF
TRBV9	-	TRBJ2-7	TGTGCCAGCAGCGTAGATGGAGGGAACTACGAGCAGTACTTC	CASSVDGGNYEQYF
TRBV5-1	-	TRBJ2-3	TGCGCCAGCAGCTTGGGGCTCGGGGAGGCAGATACGCAGTATTTT	CASSLGLGEADTQYF
TRBV15	TRBD1	TRBJ1-3	TGTGCCACCAGCCGGGACAGTTTCTCTGGAAACACCATATATTTT	CATSRDSFSGNTIYF
TRBV10-2	-	TRBJ2-1	TGCGCCATTGGGAGGCTGACAACCTCCTACAATGAGCAGTTCTTC	CAIGRLTTSYNEQFF
TRBV6-6	TRBD1	TRBJ1-5	TGTGCCAGCAGCAGACAGGGCAGTAATCAGCCCCAGCATTTT	CASSRQGSNQPQHF
TRBV7-9	TRBD2	TRBJ2-1	TGTGCCAGCAGCTTAAAGCGGGAGGCTCTTCAGTTCTTC	CASSLKREALQFF
TRBV30	-	TRBJ1-1	TGTGCCTGGAGTGTAACTTCTCTGAACACTGAAGCTTTCTTT	CAWSVTSLNTEAFF
TRBV29-1	-	TRBJ2-7	TGCAGCGTTGAAGATCTCGGGGACGAGCAGTACTTC	CSVEDLGDEQYF
TRBV7-9	-	TRBJ1-1	TGTGCCAGCAGCTTAGGATGGGGGGAGAACACTGAAGCTTTCTTT	CASSLGWGENTEAFF
TRBV2	TRBD1	TRBJ1-2	TGTGCCAGCAGCCTAGACAGGGTTGGGGGCTACACCTTC	CASSLDRVGGYTF
TRBV6-5	-	TRBJ2-7	TGTGCCAGTAAACGGCTAGGGGCCTACGAGCAGTACTTC	CASKRLGAYEQYF
TRBV5-8	-	TRBJ2-2	TGTGCCAGCAGCTTCCTCCCCGCCGGGGAGCTGTTTTTT	CASSFLPAGELFF
TRBV6-5	-	TRBJ1-1	TGTGCCAGCAGTCCCGCAGGTCTGGCGAACACTGAAGCTTTCTTT	CASSPAGLANTEAFF
TRBV7-2	-	TRBJ2-5	TGTGCCAGCAGCTTACGTCCCGGGACCCAGTACTTC	CASSLRPGTQYF
TRBV27	-	TRBJ2-7	TGTGCCAGCAGTTTACTCCGGGACATGGGCAGTGGGTACGAGCAGTACTTC	CASSLLRDMGSGYEQYF
TRBV19	TRBD2	TRBJ2-5	TGTGCCAGTAGTGCCACCGGGACTAGCGGGGGCCAAGAGACCCAGTACTTC	CASSATGTSGGQETQYF
TRBV11-2	TRBD1	TRBJ1-6	TGTGCCAGCAGCTCCGGGACAGGGGGTTCACCCCTCCACTTT	CASSSGTGGSPLHF
TRBV27	TRBD2	TRBJ2-3	TGTGCCAGCAGTTTCCTAGCGGGAGTGTTCACAGATACGCAGTATTTT	CASSFLAGVFTDTQYF
TRBV5-1	-	TRBJ2-3	TGCGCCAGCAGCCCCGGGAGAAGCACAGATACGCAGTATTTT	CASSPGRSTDTQYF
TRBV19	-	TRBJ1-5	TGTGCCAGTAGTACCTCAGGGGCCCCTCCGACCCAGCATTTT	CASSTSGAPPTQHF
TRBV2	-	TRBJ1-1	TGTGCCAGGGCCGAGGACAGTGGGGATGACACTGAAGCTTTCTTT	CARAEDSGDDTEAFF
TRBV7-5	-	TRBJ1-5	TGTGTCAGAAGCTTAGAGGTCAGGGGGTTTGGTCAGCCCCAGCATTTT	CVRSLEVRGFGQPQHF
TRBV5-6	TRBD1	TRBJ2-7	TGTGCCAGCAGCACCCGGGACAGGGTCTACGAGCAGTACTTC	CASSTRDRVYEQYF
TRBV7-2	-	TRBJ2-3	TGTGCCAGCAGCTTCCTAGGGGGTAGGGGGGGGACCCCAGATACGCAGTATTTT	CASSFLGGRGGTPDTQYF
TRBV27	-	TRBJ2-3	TGTGCCAGCAGTTCCTTTATAGCGGGCACAGATACGCAGTATTTT	CASSSFIAGTDTQYF
TRBV28	TRBD2	TRBJ2-7	TGTGCCAGCCAACTTTCAACTAGCGCCACCTACGAGCAGTACTTC	CASQLSTSATYEQYF
TRBV7-2	-	TRBJ1-2	TGTGCCAGCAGCTTAGGGGGGCAGGGGTATGGCTACACCTTC	CASSLGGQGYGYTF
TRBV6-5	-	TRBJ2-1	TGTGCCAGCAGTCGCCCCCGGGGTGAGCAGTTCTTC	CASSRPRGEQFF
TRBV9	-	TRBJ2-1	TGTGCCAGCAGCGCGCGACAGGTACCATCATATGAGCAGTTCTTC	CASSARQVPSYEQFF
TRBV27	TRBD1	TRBJ2-7	TGTGCCAGCAGTTATTCGACAGGGCCCTACGAGCAGTACTTC	CASSYSTGPYEQYF
TRBV18	TRBD1	TRBJ1-2	TGTGCCAGCTCACCCGGGACAGGGGTTGGCTACACCTTC	CASSPGTGVGYTF
TRBV19	TRBD1	TRBJ1-3	TGTGCCAGTTCCACCGGGACAGGGTTTGGAAACACCATATATTTT	CASSTGTGFGNTIYF
TRBV10-2	TRBD2	TRBJ2-2	TGCGCCAGCAGGACTAGCGGTTACACCGGGGAGCTGTTTTTT	CASRTSGYTGELFF
TRBV16	-	TRBJ1-2	TGTGCCAGCAGCCAATTAAGGGCAGGGGATGGCTACACCTTC	CASSQLRAGDGYTF
TRBV6-1	TRBD2	TRBJ2-5	TGTGCCAGCAGGAGGACTAGCGGAGGCCAAGAGACCCAGTACTTC	CASRRTSGGQETQYF
TRBV27	-	TRBJ1-1	TGTGCCAGCAGTTTAGACAGGCGTTACACTGAAGCTTTCTTT	CASSLDRRYTEAFF
TRBV18	TRBD1	TRBJ2-7	TGTGCCAGCTCACCTTGGGACAGACACTACGAGCAGTACTTC	CASSPWDRHYEQYF
TRBV5-1	TRBD1	TRBJ2-5	TGCGCCAGCAGCTTGGCCACAGGACAGGGGGCGGAGACCCAGTACTTC	CASSLATGQGAETQYF